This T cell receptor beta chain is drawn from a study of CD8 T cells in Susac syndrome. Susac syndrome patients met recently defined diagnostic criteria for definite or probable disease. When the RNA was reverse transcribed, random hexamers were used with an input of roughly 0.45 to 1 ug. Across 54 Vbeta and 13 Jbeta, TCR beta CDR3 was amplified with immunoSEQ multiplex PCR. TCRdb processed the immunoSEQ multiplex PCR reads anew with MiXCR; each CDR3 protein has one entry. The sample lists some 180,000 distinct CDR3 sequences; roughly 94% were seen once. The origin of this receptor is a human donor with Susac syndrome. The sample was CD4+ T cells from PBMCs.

The CDR3 nucleotides are TGTGCCAGCAGTTTGCGGGGTCAGCCCCAGCATTTT. This codes for CASSLRGQPQHF. The V gene is TRBV28, the J gene TRBJ1-5, with D hard to call. The CDR3 totals 12 residues. Germline V CDR1 and CDR2: MDHEN, SYDVKM. Trimming left V 3 bases short and J 6 bases short, with 6 bases between.